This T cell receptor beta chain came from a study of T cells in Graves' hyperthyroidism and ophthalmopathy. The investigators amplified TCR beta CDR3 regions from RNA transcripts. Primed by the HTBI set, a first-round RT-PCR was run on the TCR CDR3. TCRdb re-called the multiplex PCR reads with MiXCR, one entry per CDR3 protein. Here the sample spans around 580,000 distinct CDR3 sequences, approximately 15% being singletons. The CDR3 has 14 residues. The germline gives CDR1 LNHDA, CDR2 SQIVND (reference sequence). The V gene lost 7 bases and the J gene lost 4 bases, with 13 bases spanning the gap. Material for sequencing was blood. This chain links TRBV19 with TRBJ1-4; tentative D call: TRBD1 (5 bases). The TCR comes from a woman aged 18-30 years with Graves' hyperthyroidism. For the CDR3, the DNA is TGTGCCAGTACCACCGGGGGGTTTAATGAAAAACTGTTTTTT. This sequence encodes CASTTGGFNEKLFF.